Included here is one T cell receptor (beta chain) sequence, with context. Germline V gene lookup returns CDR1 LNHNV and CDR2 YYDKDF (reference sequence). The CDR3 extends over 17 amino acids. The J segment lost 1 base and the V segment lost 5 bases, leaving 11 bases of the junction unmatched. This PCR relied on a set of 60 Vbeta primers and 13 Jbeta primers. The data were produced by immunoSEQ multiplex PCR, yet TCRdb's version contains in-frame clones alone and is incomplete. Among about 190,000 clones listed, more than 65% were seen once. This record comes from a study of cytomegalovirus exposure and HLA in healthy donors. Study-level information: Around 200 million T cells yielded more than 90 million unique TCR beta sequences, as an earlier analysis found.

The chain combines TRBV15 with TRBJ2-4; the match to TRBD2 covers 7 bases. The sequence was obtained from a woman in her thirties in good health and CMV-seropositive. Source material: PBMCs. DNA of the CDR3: TGTGCCACCAGCGAACTAGCGAATCCCGCGGCCAAAAACATTCAGTACTTC. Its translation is CATSELANPAAKNIQYF.